This is a list of T cell receptor beta chains from one sample in a study of post-analysis software for immune sequencing data. TCRdb recomputed calls from the PCR reads with MiXCR, one row per CDR3 protein. This sample has more than 350,000 distinct CDR3 sequences, with roughly 38% found just once. The sequenced material came from blood. These TCRs come from a girl aged 2 to 10 with multiple sclerosis. CDR3s include the opening cysteine and the closing phenylalanine or tryptophan. The order of the fields is clone size, D gene, V gene, J gene, CDR3 protein, CDR3 DNA. The D gene is left open where the match is weak. Only some rows state a clone size, as once, few, many or a class for expanded clones.

abundance: few; d_gene: -; v_gene: TRBV12-3/TRBV12-4; j_gene: TRBJ2-5; CDR3aa: CASRPSGEGETQYF; CDR3nt: TGTGCCAGCAGGCCCTCAGGGGAAGGAGAGACCCAGTACTTC
abundance: once; d_gene: TRBD2; v_gene: TRBV7-9; j_gene: TRBJ2-3; CDR3aa: CASSSWASGIADTQYF; CDR3nt: TGTGCCAGCAGCTCATGGGCTAGCGGGATAGCAGATACGCAGTATTTT
abundance: -; d_gene: TRBD1; v_gene: TRBV20-1; j_gene: TRBJ1-6; CDR3aa: CSAHRGGRNNSPLHF; CDR3nt: TGCAGTGCCCATAGAGGGGGCAGAAATAATTCACCCCTCCACTTT
abundance: -; d_gene: TRBD2; v_gene: TRBV20-1; j_gene: TRBJ2-7; CDR3aa: CSALPPGLADYEQYF; CDR3nt: TGCAGTGCTCTTCCCCCCGGACTAGCGGACTACGAGCAGTACTTC
abundance: -; d_gene: TRBD1; v_gene: TRBV20-1; j_gene: TRBJ1-6; CDR3aa: CSARVDRGNSPLHF; CDR3nt: TGCAGTGCTAGAGTGGACAGGGGCAATTCACCCCTCCACTTT
abundance: -; d_gene: -; v_gene: TRBV7-9; j_gene: TRBJ1-1; CDR3aa: CASKAGEGTEAFF; CDR3nt: TGTGCCAGCAAAGCCGGGGAAGGGACTGAAGCTTTCTTT
abundance: -; d_gene: -; v_gene: TRBV7-9; j_gene: TRBJ2-7; CDR3aa: CASSPFGYSANSYEQDF; CDR3nt: TGTGCCAGCAGCCCCTTTGGGTATAGCGCCAACTCCTACGAGCAGGACTTC
abundance: -; d_gene: -; v_gene: TRBV2; j_gene: TRBJ1-1; CDR3aa: CASSEVTEAFF; CDR3nt: TGTGCCAGCAGTGAAGTCACTGAAGCTTTCTTT
abundance: -; d_gene: -; v_gene: TRBV10-3; j_gene: TRBJ2-1; CDR3aa: CAISEGGNQQFF; CDR3nt: TGTGCCATCAGTGAGGGCGGGAATCAGCAGTTCTTC
abundance: few; d_gene: -; v_gene: TRBV24-1; j_gene: TRBJ2-1; CDR3aa: CATSDGSLNNEQFF; CDR3nt: TGTGCCACCAGTGACGGCTCACTCAACAATGAGCAGTTCTTC
abundance: -; d_gene: -; v_gene: TRBV4-1; j_gene: TRBJ2-1; CDR3aa: CASRAAPLYNEQFF; CDR3nt: TGCGCCAGCAGGGCCGCCCCTCTGTACAATGAGCAGTTCTTC
abundance: few; d_gene: -; v_gene: TRBV7-7; j_gene: TRBJ2-7; CDR3aa: CASSLSIFYEQYF; CDR3nt: TGTGCCAGCAGCCTTAGTATATTCTACGAGCAGTACTTC
abundance: -; d_gene: TRBD2; v_gene: TRBV4-1; j_gene: TRBJ2-7; CDR3aa: CASSQVPAGADEQYF; CDR3nt: TGCGCCAGCAGCCAAGTACCAGCGGGGGCGGACGAGCAGTACTTC
abundance: few; d_gene: -; v_gene: TRBV2; j_gene: TRBJ2-1; CDR3aa: CASTEWAGSSYNEQFF; CDR3nt: TGTGCCAGCACCGAGTGGGCAGGTAGCTCCTACAATGAGCAGTTCTTC